The rows below give T cell receptor beta chains drawn from one sample of a study of T and B cells in COVID-19 patients. In TCRdb, the multiplex PCR reads were re-called with MiXCR into one record per CDR3 protein. The top ten clones hold 24% of a sample with 7,000 or so distinct CDR3 sequences, roughly 34% of them seen once. Material for sequencing was blood. These receptors all come from a human donor who had recovered from COVID-19. Each CDR3 is given with its conserved first and last residue. A D gene is named only where the DNA matches it firmly. A clone size is listed for some rows: how often the clone was seen (once, few, many), or a class if it is expanded.

d_gene	v_gene	j_gene	len	abundance	CDR3aa	CDR3nt
TRBD1	TRBV24-1	TRBJ2-3	19	.	CATSDPGTGMGPWTDTQYF	TGTGCCACCAGTGACCCCGGGACAGGGATGGGGCCGTGGACAGATACGCAGTATTTT
TRBD2	TRBV7-2	TRBJ2-3	15	once	CASSSGLAATDTQYF	TGTGCCAGCAGCTCGGGACTAGCGGCCACAGATACGCAGTATTTT
.	TRBV19	TRBJ2-3	11	medium-sized	CASSTADTQYF	TGTGCCAGTAGTACGGCAGATACGCAGTATTTT
TRBD2	TRBV4-2	TRBJ2-3	16	once	CASSQFAGGATDTQYF	TGTGCCAGCAGCCAATTTGCGGGGGGAGCAACAGATACGCAGTATTTT
.	TRBV7-2	TRBJ1-5	15	.	CASSLDPGTDQPQHF	TGTGCCAGCAGCTTAGACCCGGGGACCGATCAGCCCCAGCATTTT
.	TRBV19	TRBJ1-5	18	.	CASSRVSGRDYSNQPQHF	TGTGCCAGTAGCCGGGTCTCAGGACGGGATTATAGCAATCAGCCCCAGCATTTT
.	TRBV6-4	TRBJ2-2	15	.	CASSDSVQNTGELFF	TGTGCCAGCAGTGACTCGGTACAGAACACCGGGGAGCTGTTTTTT
TRBD1	TRBV27	TRBJ1-1	14	few	CASSRDRGRTEAFF	TGTGCCAGCAGCAGGGACAGGGGGCGCACTGAAGCTTTCTTT
TRBD2	TRBV20-1	TRBJ2-2	16	few	CSASSSGVLNGGELFF	TGCAGTGCTAGTTCTAGCGGGGTTCTGAACGGCGGGGAGCTGTTTTTT
.	TRBV29-1	TRBJ1-1	13	.	CSVLRGLGTEAFF	TGCAGCGTCCTCCGGGGGCTGGGGACTGAAGCTTTCTTT
.	TRBV29-1	TRBJ2-2	14	medium-sized	CSVAEVLNTGELFF	TGCAGCGTTGCCGAGGTATTAAACACCGGGGAGCTGTTTTTT
TRBD1	TRBV10-3	TRBJ1-2	14	.	CAISEDRDRGRYTF	TGTGCCATCAGTGAAGATCGGGACAGGGGACGCTACACCTTC
TRBD1	TRBV27	TRBJ2-2	15	medium-sized	CASSTLGQVTGELFF	TGTGCCAGCAGTACACTGGGACAGGTGACCGGGGAGCTGTTTTTT
TRBD1	TRBV29-1	TRBJ2-5	14	medium-sized	CSVVRDSSLGTQYF	TGCAGCGTTGTGAGGGACAGTAGCTTGGGGACCCAGTACTTC
TRBD1	TRBV29-1	TRBJ2-3	13	medium-sized	CSARQGSTDTQYF	TGCAGCGCGAGACAGGGAAGCACAGATACGCAGTATTTT
.	TRBV28	TRBJ2-2	15	.	CASSLVGGYTGELFF	TGTGCCAGCAGTTTAGTGGGAGGATACACCGGGGAGCTGTTTTTT
.	TRBV7-6	TRBJ2-2	14	few	CASSLAEHTGELFF	TGTGCCAGCAGCTTAGCCGAGCACACCGGGGAGCTGTTTTTT
.	TRBV12-3/TRBV12-4	TRBJ1-1	15	.	CASSLYRRKHTEAFF	TGTGCCAGCAGTTTATACCGCAGAAAGCACACTGAAGCTTTCTTT
TRBD1	TRBV10-3	TRBJ1-3	16	.	CAIRGQGFSSGNTIYF	TGTGCCATCAGGGGACAGGGCTTTTCCTCTGGAAACACCATATATTTT
TRBD1	TRBV27	TRBJ1-2	16	few	CASTSISGQGFYGYTF	TGTGCCAGCACCTCTATCTCGGGACAGGGTTTCTATGGCTACACCTTC
.	TRBV6-5	TRBJ1-2	14	.	CASSLTQGSTGYTF	TGTGCCAGCAGTTTAACCCAGGGGAGTACGGGCTACACCTTC
TRBD1	TRBV15	TRBJ2-7	13	medium-sized	CATRRDSTYEQYF	TGTGCCACCCGTAGGGACAGTACCTACGAGCAGTACTTC
TRBD1	TRBV6-5	TRBJ2-2	15	.	CASRSTGGGTGELFF	TGTGCCAGCAGATCTACAGGGGGCGGCACCGGGGAGCTGTTTTTT
TRBD1	TRBV19	TRBJ1-4	15	few	CASSIIDTGGEKLFF	TGTGCCAGTAGTATAATCGATACAGGGGGGGAAAAACTGTTTTTT
.	TRBV20-1	TRBJ2-3	14	.	CSATGQPNTDTQYF	TGCAGTGCCACGGGGCAGCCAAACACAGATACGCAGTATTTT
TRBD1	TRBV5-1	TRBJ1-3	16	.	CASSVLGQESGNTIYF	TGCGCCAGCAGCGTATTGGGACAGGAGTCTGGAAACACCATATATTTT
.	TRBV6-5	TRBJ1-5	20	few	CASRYLWGADYQPGDQPQHF	TGTGCCAGCAGGTACCTCTGGGGCGCTGATTACCAACCTGGCGATCAGCCCCAGCATTTT
.	TRBV5-6	TRBJ1-2	13	medium-sized	CASSLDQGWGYTF	TGTGCCAGCAGCTTGGATCAGGGCTGGGGCTACACCTTC
TRBD1	TRBV6-5	TRBJ1-2	14	.	CASSYDRGVYGYTF	TGTGCCAGCAGTTACGACAGGGGAGTTTATGGCTACACCTTC
TRBD1	TRBV6-2/TRBV6-3	TRBJ1-1	16	.	CASSYWAGGMNTEAFF	TGTGCCAGCAGTTACTGGGCAGGGGGCATGAACACTGAAGCTTTCTTT
.	TRBV20-1	TRBJ2-1	12	.	CSASESYNEQFF	TGCAGTGCTAGTGAATCCTACAATGAGCAGTTCTTC
.	TRBV7-6	TRBJ2-3	15	few	CASSLGERLVDTQYF	TGTGCCAGCAGCTTAGGCGAGCGGTTAGTAGATACGCAGTATTTT
.	TRBV12-3/TRBV12-4	TRBJ2-2	16	medium-sized	CASISGFPGNTGELFF	TGTGCCAGCATTTCCGGGTTTCCGGGGAACACCGGGGAGCTGTTTTTT
.	TRBV29-1	TRBJ2-7	14	medium-sized	CSVGGGLAPYEQYF	TGCAGCGTGGGGGGCGGGCTGGCTCCCTACGAGCAGTACTTC
TRBD1	TRBV6-1	TRBJ2-3	16	.	CASSEVFGQGGDTQYF	TGTGCCAGCAGTGAAGTATTCGGACAGGGAGGAGATACGCAGTATTTT
TRBD1	TRBV5-6	TRBJ1-2	17	few	CASSFPPPTGGRYGYTF	TGTGCCAGCAGCTTCCCACCCCCAACAGGGGGCCGATATGGCTACACCTTC
.	TRBV6-2/TRBV6-3	TRBJ1-1	13	few	CASRNDLNTEAFF	TGTGCCAGCAGAAACGACCTGAACACTGAAGCTTTCTTT
.	TRBV5-1	TRBJ2-1	13	.	CATSQSPYNEQFF	TGCGCCACCTCACAGAGCCCCTACAATGAGCAGTTCTTC
TRBD2	TRBV27	TRBJ2-7	14	medium-sized	CASQGLAGYNEQYF	TGTGCCAGCCAAGGACTAGCGGGGTATAACGAGCAGTACTTC
TRBD1	TRBV5-4	TRBJ1-3	16	few	CASSSGGLGPGNTIYF	TGTGCCAGCAGCTCAGGGGGTCTCGGGCCTGGAAACACCATATATTTT
TRBD2	TRBV5-4	TRBJ2-2	17	few	CASSTGGGGANTGELFF	TGTGCCAGCAGCACCGGCGGGGGGGGAGCTAACACCGGGGAGCTGTTTTTT
.	TRBV15	TRBJ1-1	12	few	CATSLSRTEAFF	TGTGCCACCAGCCTCAGCCGCACTGAAGCTTTCTTT
.	TRBV5-5	TRBJ1-1	12	.	CASSLPLTEAFF	TGTGCCAGCAGCTTGCCCCTTACTGAAGCTTTCTTT
.	TRBV6-4	TRBJ2-2	14	.	CASSDRAPAGELFF	TGTGCCAGCAGTGACCGGGCCCCGGCCGGGGAGCTGTTTTTT
.	TRBV12-3/TRBV12-4	TRBJ1-2	14	.	CASFQGPSWDGYTF	TGTGCCAGCTTCCAGGGGCCCTCATGGGATGGCTACACCTTC
.	TRBV6-5	TRBJ1-4	15	.	CASSYSAGATEKLFF	TGTGCCAGCAGTTACTCGGCAGGGGCTACTGAAAAACTGTTTTTT
.	TRBV10-3	TRBJ2-1	13	few	CAISESAVDEQFF	TGTGCCATCAGTGAGTCGGCCGTGGATGAGCAGTTCTTC
.	TRBV19	TRBJ2-6	17	medium-sized	CASSIGYKALGANVLTF	TGTGCCAGTAGTATAGGCTACAAGGCCCTTGGGGCCAACGTCCTGACTTTC
TRBD2	TRBV20-1	TRBJ2-1	15	.	CSARSASGGHNEQFF	TGCAGTGCTAGATCGGCTAGCGGGGGGCACAATGAGCAGTTCTTC
.	TRBV27	TRBJ2-7	13	medium-sized	CASTGKASYEQYF	TGTGCCAGCACAGGGAAGGCCTCCTACGAGCAGTACTTC
TRBD1	TRBV18	TRBJ2-5	15	.	CASSTETGKAQTQYF	TGTGCCAGCTCAACGGAGACAGGGAAAGCACAGACCCAGTACTTC
.	TRBV20-1	TRBJ2-5	13	.	CSASPGHQETQYF	TGCAGTGCTAGTCCGGGGCACCAAGAGACCCAGTACTTC
TRBD2	TRBV6-2/TRBV6-3	TRBJ2-3	14	.	CASSPLGTTTQQYF	TGTGCCAGCAGTCCCCTCGGGACTACCACTCAACAGTATTTT
TRBD1	TRBV6-5	TRBJ1-3	17	few	CASSYSGQESSGNTIYF	TGTGCCAGCAGTTACTCCGGACAGGAGAGCTCTGGAAACACCATATATTTT
TRBD1	TRBV6-1	TRBJ1-4	15	.	CASSPRTQGDEKLFF	TGTGCCAGCAGTCCCAGGACCCAGGGGGATGAAAAACTGTTTTTT
TRBD1	TRBV6-5	TRBJ2-1	15	medium-sized	CASSRTGGGRDEQFF	TGTGCCAGCAGCCGGACAGGGGGCGGTCGCGATGAGCAGTTCTTC